One and the same sample provided the 21 T cell receptor beta chains below, sequenced in a study of blood T cell repertoires in COVID-19. Here immunoSEQ multiplex PCR was the method, and the copy in TCRdb shows in-frame clones only, minus some. The sample consists of approximately 96,000 clones, over 70% of them appearing once. Source material: peripheral blood. Receptors were obtained from a woman over 75 with acute or convalescent COVID-19.

CDR3 region: CASSQGRQGEAFF. In DNA, the CDR3 is TGTGCCAGCAGCCAAGGGAGACAGGGCGAAGCTTTCTTT. The rearrangement links TRBV3-1 (or the pseudogene TRBV3-2) to TRBJ1-1; TRBD1 matches at 7 bases. The CDR3 extends over 13 amino acids. The ends lost 1 base at V and 8 bases at J; junction bases unmatched: 4. Germline V lookup: CDR1 LGHDT, CDR2 YNNKEL (reference sequence).

This clone was counted once. This chain links TRBV6-5 with TRBJ1-6; TRBD1 might be the D (5 bases). This CDR3 has 15 residues. Germline CDR1 reads MNHEY; CDR2 reads SVGAGI. V dropped 6 bases and J dropped 12 bases, with 21 bases sitting between them. CDR3 sequence reads: CASSGAGRPGGPLHF. CDR3 nucleotides: TGTGCCAGCAGCGGCGCAGGGCGTCCGGGTGGACCCCTCCACTTT.

This clone was detected only once. The chain links TRBV27 to TRBJ2-2, with 10 bases fitting TRBD2. Germline V CDR1 and CDR2: MNHEY, SMNVEV (reference sequence). V dropped 0 bases and J dropped 4; count of bases not matched to a gene: 2. The CDR3 contains 16 residues. CDR3 bases: TGTGCCAGCAGTTTATCCCCTAGCGGGAGCACCGGGGAGCTGTTTTTT. Its translation: CASSLSPSGSTGELFF.

The chain has TRBV5-4 and TRBJ2-1, with 7 positions matching TRBD2. The CDR3 has 15 residues. V dropped 4 bases and J dropped 6; count of bases not matched to a gene: 10. Looked up from germline, CDR1 is SGHNT and CDR2 is YYREEE (reference sequence). As DNA, the CDR3 is TGTGCCAGCAGCCCCCGCCAGGGAGGGAGCAATGAGCAGTTCTTC. It encodes CASSPRQGGSNEQFF. The variable domain in full, completed from reference TRBV5-4 and TRBJ2-1, reads ETGVTQSPTHLIKTRGQQVTLRCSSQSGHNTVSWYQQALGQGPQFIFQYYREEENGRGNFPPRFSGLQFPNYSSELNVNALELDDSALYLCASSPRQGGSNEQFFGPGTRLTVL.

V is TRBV7-3 and J is TRBJ2-3; the D gene is possibly TRBD1 (6 bases). Deletions cut 0 bases from V and 2 bases from J, with 12 bases between. CDR1 is SGHTA and CDR2 is FQGTGA in the germline V gene. The CDR3 runs 16 residues. This chain's CDR3 is CASSLTGAGHTDTQYF. The CDR3 DNA reads as TGTGCCAGCAGCTTAACGGGGGCAGGCCACACAGATACGCAGTATTTT.

This chain connects TRBV6-5 to TRBJ1-5, with 8 bases aligning to TRBD1. With V trimmed by 6 bases and J by 2 bases, 6 bases remained unmatched. Germline V gives CDR1 MNHEY, CDR2 SVGAGI. The CDR3 totals 15 residues. CDR3 in amino acids: CASSSDREGNQPQHF. The CDR3 bases are TGTGCCAGCAGCTCGGACAGGGAAGGCAATCAGCCCCAGCATTTT.

The chain's CDR3 is CASSHRVQGSGNTIYF. CDR3 nucleotides: TGCGCCAGCAGCCATCGGGTCCAGGGGAGTGGAAACACCATATATTTT. V is TRBV4-1 and J is TRBJ1-3, with D tentatively TRBD1 (6 bases). Germline loops: CDR1 MGHRA, CDR2 YSYEKL. This CDR3 comprises 16 residues. Trimming stripped 3 bases from V and 3 bases from J, with 15 bases between.

The chain uses TRBV28 and TRBJ1-5; perhaps TRBD1 as D (5 bases). This CDR3 contains 15 residues. CDR1 is MDHEN and CDR2 is SYDVKM in the germline V gene. The germline V and J ends were trimmed by 3 bases and 2 bases, with 11 bases remaining between them. The CDR3: CASSFQGAGNQPQHF. In DNA, the CDR3 is TGTGCCAGCAGTTTTCAAGGGGCGGGCAATCAGCCCCAGCATTTT.

The chain links TRBV11-3 to TRBJ2-3; 9 positions agree with TRBD1. Looked up from germline, CDR1 is SGHNT and CDR2 is YENEEA. J lost 2 bases, V lost 5 bases, and 11 bases had no gene match. The CDR3 runs 17 residues. Written as DNA, the CDR3 is TGTGCCAGCAGCAAAGGGACAGGGATCGGGCTCACAGATACGCAGTATTTT. Translated, it gives CASSKGTGIGLTDTQYF.

CDR3 coding DNA: TGCAGCGTTGGCAACAGGGGGTCAGGGGGTACCTTC. Amino acid sequence: CSVGNRGSGGTF. The rearrangement links TRBV29-1 to TRBJ1-2; 8 bases fit TRBD1. V shed 4 bases and J 14 bases; nucleotides not matched to a gene: 12. Germline V gives CDR1 SQVTM, CDR2 ANQGSEA. The CDR3 is made up of 12 amino acids.

This clone was recorded a few times. The V and J genes are TRBV6-1 and TRBJ1-1; the D is unclear. This CDR3 contains 10 residues. The germline gives CDR1 MNHNS, CDR2 SASEGT. V dropped 3 bases and J dropped 12 bases, with 8 bases sitting between them. Written as DNA, the CDR3 is TGTGCCAGCAGTGAGGTGGCCCCTTTCTTT. It encodes CASSEVAPFF.

The chain joins TRBV9 to TRBJ2-7, with D tentatively TRBD1 (6 bases). Trimming took off 4 bases at V and 1 base at J, with 18 bases between the two ends. This CDR3 is 16 amino acids long. Germline lookup yields CDR1 SGDLS and CDR2 YYNGEE. CDR3 protein: CASSKGQNTKSYEQYF. CDR3 DNA sequence: TGTGCCAGCAGCAAAGGACAGAACACGAAGTCCTACGAGCAGTACTTC.

The chain couples TRBV3-1 (or the pseudogene TRBV3-2) to TRBJ2-7; the D is unclear. Germline values: CDR1 LGHDT, CDR2 YNNKEL (reference sequence). Trimming removed 0 bases from V and 3 bases from J, with 15 bases in between. The CDR3 is 16 residues long. CDR3 nucleotides: TGTGCCAGCAGCCAAGAGCGACGACTTAAGCACTACGAGCAGTACTTC. Protein: CASSQERRLKHYEQYF.

The chain has TRBV5-4 and TRBJ1-2; D is ambiguous. The germline V gene encodes CDR1 SGHNT and CDR2 YYREEE (reference sequence). This CDR3 is 12 amino acids long. Trimming left V 3 bases short and J 2 bases short, with 5 bases between. The DNA for the CDR3 is TGTGCCAGCAGCTCTCTGAACTATGGCTACACCTTC. Translated: CASSSLNYGYTF.

This chain uses TRBV19 with TRBJ1-3; 7 positions match TRBD1. The V gene end was trimmed by 10 bases and the J gene end by 4 bases; junction bases not matched to a gene: 7. This CDR3 contains 13 residues. Germline V lookup: CDR1 LNHDA, CDR2 SQIVND (reference sequence). CDR3 loop: CATRQGPGNTIYF. As DNA, the CDR3 is TGTGCCACCAGACAGGGCCCCGGAAACACCATATATTTT.

This chain joins TRBV18 and TRBJ2-1; D is possibly TRBD2 (6 bases). CDR3 size: 16 residues. The germline CDR1 and CDR2 sequences are KGHSH and LQKENI. V gave up 0 bases and J gave up 4 bases, with 13 bases separating them. The CDR3 sequence is CASSPPVGGTYNEQFF. The DNA for the CDR3 is TGTGCCAGCTCACCACCGGTCGGGGGTACTTACAATGAGCAGTTCTTC.

The chain combines TRBV29-1 with TRBJ2-2; 7 nucleotides line up with TRBD1. The ends lost 4 bases at V and 6 bases at J; junction bases unmatched: 8. Germline assignment: CDR1 SQVTM and CDR2 ANQGSEA. The CDR3 runs to 14 residues. The CDR3: CSVGQGAPSGELFF. DNA for the CDR3: TGCAGCGTTGGACAGGGCGCTCCTTCCGGGGAGCTGTTTTTT.

The rearrangement uses TRBV7-2 and TRBJ1-5, with D unclear. Germline CDR1 SGHTA, CDR2 FQGNSA. V was shortened by 1 base and J by 2 bases, with 6 bases between the two germline ends. The CDR3 totals 14 residues. As DNA, the CDR3 is TGTGCCAGCAGCTTAGGACTGGGCAATCAGCCCCAGCATTTT. Translating gives CASSLGLGNQPQHF.

This clone has more than one count but fewer than ten. Written as DNA, the CDR3 is TGCAGCGCGAGGGGGACCACTGAAGCTTTCTTT. Translating gives CSARGTTEAFF. V is TRBV29-1 and J is TRBJ1-1; a weak D match, TRBD1 (6 bases). The V and J ends lost 7 bases and 4 bases respectively, with 10 bases between them. This CDR3 spans 11 amino acids. Germline V gene data show CDR1 as SQVTM and CDR2 as ANQGSEA.

The chain uses TRBV6-6 and TRBJ1-2; D is possibly TRBD1 (5 bases). The CDR3 is made up of 13 amino acids. Trimming removed 10 bases from V and 6 bases from J, with 18 bases in between. CDR1 and CDR2 (germline): MNHNY, SVGAGI (reference sequence). CDR3 coding DNA: TGTGCCATCCGGGACTCTCAAGGCGATGGCTACACCTTC. It codes for CAIRDSQGDGYTF.

The chain uses TRBV6-2 or TRBV6-3 and TRBJ2-5; 10 bases match TRBD1. Losses at the gene ends were 2 bases for V and 5 bases for J; bases not matched to a gene: 5. CDR1 is MNHEY and CDR2 is SVGEGT in the germline V gene. CDR3 size: 15 residues. The CDR3 here is CASSYPTGGTETQYF. CDR3 sequence (DNA): TGTGCCAGCAGTTACCCGACAGGGGGCACGGAGACCCAGTACTTC.